A selection of T cell receptor beta chains follows, all from one sample in a study of Graves' ophthalmopathy and Graves' hyperthyroidism. Using its own MiXCR run on the multiplex PCR reads, TCRdb lists one record per CDR3 protein. The sample contains about 400,000 distinct CDR3 sequences, 15% to 19% of which appear only once. The sample taken for sequencing was peripheral blood. The receptors were sampled from a woman between 18 and 29 years old with stable Graves' hyperthyroidism. CDR3s include the opening cysteine and the closing phenylalanine or tryptophan. The D gene is left open where the match is weak. Clone size is stated in some rows and not others, as once, few, many or a class when expanded.

d_gene: NA
v_gene: TRBV6-2/TRBV6-3
abundance: many
j_gene: TRBJ2-4
CDR3aa: CASSQGELAKNIKYF
CDR3nt: TGTGCCAGCAGTCAGGGGGAACTAGCCAAAAACATTAAGTACTTC

d_gene: NA
v_gene: TRBV29-1
abundance: NA
j_gene: TRBJ2-5
CDR3aa: CSAGQETQYF
CDR3nt: TGCAGCGCCGGCCAAGAGACCCAGTACTTC

d_gene: NA
v_gene: TRBV6-5
abundance: many
j_gene: TRBJ1-5
CDR3aa: CASGGGGSQPQHF
CDR3nt: TGTGCCAGCGGGGGGGGGGGAAGTCAGCCCCAGCATTTT

d_gene: NA
v_gene: TRBV20-1
abundance: many
j_gene: TRBJ2-5
CDR3aa: CSARDSLQETQYF
CDR3nt: TGCAGTGCCCGCGACAGCCTCCAAGAGACCCAGTACTTC

d_gene: TRBD2
v_gene: TRBV5-4
abundance: NA
j_gene: TRBJ2-1
CDR3aa: CASSLGGEGPHLYYNEQFF
CDR3nt: TGTGCCAGCAGCTTGGGCGGGGAGGGGCCGCACCTTTACTACAATGAGCAGTTCTTC

d_gene: NA
v_gene: TRBV7-2
abundance: many
j_gene: TRBJ1-5
CDR3aa: CASSFDSNQPQHF
CDR3nt: TGTGCCAGCAGTTTTGACAGCAATCAGCCCCAGCATTTT

d_gene: TRBD1
v_gene: TRBV24-1
abundance: many
j_gene: TRBJ1-2
CDR3aa: CATSEGGGYGYTF
CDR3nt: TGTGCCACCAGCGAAGGGGGCGGCTATGGCTACACCTTC

d_gene: TRBD1
v_gene: TRBV13
abundance: few
j_gene: TRBJ1-1
CDR3aa: CASSPTRQGEEDTEAFF
CDR3nt: TGTGCCAGCAGCCCGACCCGACAGGGTGAGGAGGACACTGAAGCTTTCTTT

d_gene: NA
v_gene: TRBV6-2/TRBV6-3
abundance: many
j_gene: TRBJ2-7
CDR3aa: CASSMSGEQYF
CDR3nt: TGTGCCAGCTCCATGAGCGGCGAGCAGTACTTC

d_gene: NA
v_gene: TRBV19
abundance: many
j_gene: TRBJ1-1
CDR3aa: CASSTVWTEAFF
CDR3nt: TGTGCCAGTTCGACTGTCTGGACTGAAGCTTTCTTT

d_gene: NA
v_gene: TRBV6-5
abundance: many
j_gene: TRBJ1-1
CDR3aa: CASSHSRNTEAFF
CDR3nt: TGTGCCAGCAGTCACTCCCGAAACACTGAAGCTTTCTTT

d_gene: TRBD1
v_gene: TRBV6-2/TRBV6-3
abundance: many
j_gene: TRBJ1-1
CDR3aa: CASSRGQTMNTEAFF
CDR3nt: TGTGCCAGCAGTCGGGGACAGACCATGAACACTGAAGCTTTCTTT

d_gene: NA
v_gene: TRBV7-3
abundance: NA
j_gene: TRBJ2-7
CDR3aa: CASSSSTGREQYF
CDR3nt: TGTGCCAGCAGCTCGTCGACAGGGAGGGAGCAGTACTTC

d_gene: NA
v_gene: TRBV12-5
abundance: many
j_gene: TRBJ2-7
CDR3aa: CASGFGISYEQYF
CDR3nt: TGTGCTAGTGGTTTTGGGATTTCCTACGAGCAGTACTTC

d_gene: NA
v_gene: TRBV29-1
abundance: many
j_gene: TRBJ1-2
CDR3aa: CSVEAIGPIPSYTF
CDR3nt: TGCAGCGTTGAAGCGATCGGCCCTATCCCAAGCTACACCTTC

d_gene: NA
v_gene: TRBV9
abundance: few
j_gene: TRBJ1-5
CDR3aa: CASSVDEGQPQHF
CDR3nt: TGTGCCAGCAGCGTAGACGAGGGGCAGCCCCAGCATTTT

d_gene: TRBD1
v_gene: TRBV27
abundance: many
j_gene: TRBJ2-7
CDR3aa: CASSLSLGTVLYEQYF
CDR3nt: TGTGCCAGCAGTTTAAGTTTGGGGACAGTTCTTTACGAGCAGTACTTC

d_gene: NA
v_gene: TRBV19
abundance: many
j_gene: TRBJ2-6
CDR3aa: CASTDPGANVLTF
CDR3nt: TGTGCCAGTACCGATCCTGGGGCCAACGTCCTGACTTTC

d_gene: NA
v_gene: TRBV12-3/TRBV12-4
abundance: many
j_gene: TRBJ1-5
CDR3aa: CASSLVPYSNQPQHF
CDR3nt: TGTGCCAGCAGTTTGGTACCCTATAGCAATCAGCCCCAGCATTTT

d_gene: TRBD1
v_gene: TRBV4-2
abundance: few
j_gene: TRBJ1-2
CDR3aa: CASSQDRLGQGGTYGYTF
CDR3nt: TGTGCCAGCAGCCAAGATAGGTTGGGACAGGGGGGGACCTATGGCTACACCTTC

d_gene: NA
v_gene: TRBV24-1
abundance: many
j_gene: TRBJ1-2
CDR3aa: CATSDLAGNYGYTF
CDR3nt: TGTGCCACCAGTGATTTGGCCGGCAACTATGGCTACACCTTC

d_gene: NA
v_gene: TRBV18
abundance: few
j_gene: TRBJ2-2
CDR3aa: CASSPPKGITGELFF
CDR3nt: TGTGCCAGCTCACCACCGAAGGGGATCACCGGGGAGCTGTTTTTT

d_gene: TRBD2
v_gene: TRBV12-3/TRBV12-4
abundance: NA
j_gene: TRBJ2-2
CDR3aa: CASTLAGANTGELFF
CDR3nt: TGTGCCAGCACCCTAGCGGGAGCGAACACCGGGGAGCTGTTTTTT

d_gene: TRBD1
v_gene: TRBV24-1
abundance: once
j_gene: TRBJ2-7
CDR3aa: CATSETGIGGYDQYF
CDR3nt: TGTGCCACCAGTGAGACCGGGATAGGGGGCTACGATCAGTACTTC

d_gene: NA
v_gene: TRBV6-1
abundance: many
j_gene: TRBJ1-1
CDR3aa: CASGETVMNTEAFF
CDR3nt: TGTGCCAGCGGGGAAACGGTCATGAACACTGAAGCTTTCTTT

d_gene: TRBD2
v_gene: TRBV2
abundance: few
j_gene: TRBJ2-5
CDR3aa: CASSEVSGGAGETQYF
CDR3nt: TGTGCCAGCAGTGAAGTTAGCGGGGGGGCCGGGGAGACCCAGTACTTC

d_gene: TRBD2
v_gene: TRBV3-1
abundance: NA
j_gene: TRBJ2-2
CDR3aa: CASSQRSGANTGELFF
CDR3nt: TGTGCCAGCAGCCAACGTAGCGGGGCCAACACCGGGGAGCTGTTTTTT

d_gene: TRBD1
v_gene: TRBV5-1
abundance: many
j_gene: TRBJ2-7
CDR3aa: CASSVDRGEQYF
CDR3nt: TGCGCCAGCAGCGTGGACAGGGGCGAGCAGTACTTC

d_gene: TRBD1
v_gene: TRBV10-3
abundance: many
j_gene: TRBJ1-5
CDR3aa: CAISERSGTGGGQPQHF
CDR3nt: TGTGCCATCAGTGAGCGGTCCGGGACAGGGGGAGGTCAGCCCCAGCATTTT

d_gene: TRBD2
v_gene: TRBV25-1
abundance: once
j_gene: TRBJ2-7
CDR3aa: CASSAPAGTSEQYF
CDR3nt: TGTGCCAGCAGTGCGCCCGCCGGGACTAGCGAGCAGTACTTC

d_gene: NA
v_gene: TRBV7-2
abundance: many
j_gene: TRBJ1-1
CDR3aa: CASSPASTVYEAFF
CDR3nt: TGTGCCAGCAGCCCAGCCTCGACAGTCTATGAAGCTTTCTTT

d_gene: TRBD1
v_gene: TRBV12-3/TRBV12-4
abundance: many
j_gene: TRBJ1-2
CDR3aa: CASSLIQGAHGYTF
CDR3nt: TGTGCCAGCAGTTTAATCCAGGGGGCTCACGGCTACACCTTC

d_gene: NA
v_gene: TRBV6-5
abundance: many
j_gene: TRBJ2-5
CDR3aa: CASSYSSGRETQYF
CDR3nt: TGTGCCAGCAGTTACTCCTCCGGCCGGGAGACCCAGTACTTC